These T cell receptor beta chains were read from a single sample in a study of blood T cell repertoires in COVID-19. Assay: immunoSEQ multiplex PCR; the TCRdb copy retains only in-frame clones and omits some. This sample carries 230,000 or so clones, around 88% of them seen once, and the ten largest clones take about 2.3%. The material sequenced was PBMCs or T cells enriched from blood (not recorded which). The receptors derive from a middle-aged woman with acute COVID-19. CDR3s include the opening cysteine and the closing phenylalanine or tryptophan. Fields, in order: J gene, D gene, V gene, clone size, CDR3 protein, CDR3 DNA. A D gene is named only where the DNA matches it firmly. Where a row states a size, it is once, few, many or the class of an expanded clone; other rows omit it.

TRBJ1-1 | . | TRBV5-1 | few | CASSLGGDTEAFF | TGCGCCAGCAGCTTGGGAGGAGATACTGAAGCTTTCTTT
TRBJ1-6 | . | TRBV11-2 | few | CASSLGAANNSPLHF | TGTGCCAGCAGCTTAGGGGCAGCAAATAATTCACCCCTCCACTTT
TRBJ1-1 | TRBD1 | TRBV3-1/TRBV3-2 | . | CASSQGQGAEAFF | TGTGCCAGCAGCCAGGGACAGGGGGCTGAAGCTTTCTTT
TRBJ1-4 | . | TRBV5-6 | . | CASSLAVGPTNEKLFF | TGTGCCAGCAGCTTGGCCGTGGGGCCAACTAATGAAAAACTGTTTTTT
TRBJ2-1 | TRBD2 | TRBV6-4 | . | CASSGTSGGSYNEQFF | TGTGCCAGCAGCGGGACTAGCGGGGGCTCCTACAATGAGCAGTTCTTC
TRBJ2-5 | . | TRBV5-1 | . | CASSAQQQGRQETQYF | TGCGCCAGCAGCGCGCAGCAACAGGGGAGGCAGGAGACCCAGTACTTC
TRBJ1-5 | TRBD1 | TRBV30 | once | CAWSHGGDSQPQHF | TGTGCCTGGAGCCACGGCGGGGACAGTCAGCCCCAGCATTTT
TRBJ1-2 | . | TRBV5-1 | . | CASSRGGTEGYTF | TGCGCCAGCAGCCGGGGAGGGACCGAGGGCTACACCTTC
TRBJ1-2 | . | TRBV2 | . | CASNRANYGYTF | TGTGCCAGCAACCGAGCTAACTATGGCTACACCTTC
TRBJ2-2 | . | TRBV6-5 | . | CASSYSGLTAGELFF | TGTGCCAGCAGTTACTCGGGTTTAACAGCCGGGGAGCTGTTTTTT
TRBJ2-3 | . | TRBV18 | . | CASSLDRDWGTQYF | TGTGCCAGCTCCCTTGACAGAGATTGGGGTACGCAGTATTTT
TRBJ1-5 | . | TRBV12-5 | . | CASGLTGWQPQHF | TGTGCTAGTGGTTTGACAGGGTGGCAGCCCCAGCATTTT
TRBJ1-2 | . | TRBV2 | . | CASSESPGGGYTF | TGTGCCAGCAGTGAGTCCCCGGGGGGTGGCTACACCTTC
TRBJ1-2 | TRBD1 | TRBV7-9 | . | CASSLVVKGQGQVYGYTF | TGTGCCAGCAGCTTAGTCGTTAAGGGACAGGGACAGGTCTATGGCTACACCTTC
TRBJ2-1 | TRBD2 | TRBV11-2 | . | CASSLEPVERGAYNEQFF | TGTGCCAGCAGCTTAGAGCCAGTGGAGCGGGGGGCATACAATGAGCAGTTCTTC
TRBJ2-4 | . | TRBV5-1 | once | CASSIDRTVAKNIQYF | TGCGCCAGCAGCATTGACAGGACTGTAGCCAAAAACATTCAGTACTTC
TRBJ1-3 | . | TRBV6-5 | . | CASSYLGTSSGNTIYF | TGTGCCAGCAGTTACCTGGGCACGAGCTCTGGAAACACCATATATTTT
TRBJ1-2 | TRBD1 | TRBV15 | . | CATSRDGTGNYGYTF | TGTGCCACCAGCAGAGATGGGACAGGGAACTATGGCTACACCTTC
TRBJ2-3 | . | TRBV3-1/TRBV3-2 | few | CASSQTGEDTQYF | TGTGCCAGCAGCCAGACGGGGGAGGATACGCAGTATTTT
TRBJ1-5 | TRBD1 | TRBV19 | . | CASTGLDRASNQPQHF | TGTGCCAGTACCGGTCTGGACAGGGCAAGCAATCAGCCCCAGCATTTT
TRBJ2-5 | TRBD1 | TRBV12-3/TRBV12-4 | . | CASSWTGRETQYF | TGTGCCAGCAGTTGGACAGGGAGAGAGACCCAGTACTTC
TRBJ2-5 | TRBD2 | TRBV5-4 | . | CASSLGSGGAKETQYF | TGTGCCAGCAGCTTGGGTAGCGGGGGGGCAAAAGAGACCCAGTACTTC
TRBJ2-7 | . | TRBV19 | . | CASSIGAYEQYF | TGTGCCAGTAGTATCGGAGCCTACGAGCAGTACTTC
TRBJ1-1 | TRBD1 | TRBV30 | . | CAWRSRGGQGGTEAFF | TGTGCCTGGAGGTCACGCGGAGGACAGGGAGGCACTGAAGCTTTCTTT
TRBJ2-3 | TRBD2 | TRBV7-9 | few | CASSLGLALADTQYF | TGTGCCAGCAGCTTAGGACTAGCGTTGGCAGATACGCAGTATTTT
TRBJ1-2 | TRBD1 | TRBV19 | . | CASIRTGRGQGYTF | TGTGCCAGTATCCGGACAGGGAGGGGTCAGGGCTACACCTTC
TRBJ2-1 | TRBD2 | TRBV5-6 | . | CASSPLLAGAYNEQFF | TGTGCCAGCAGCCCACTACTAGCGGGTGCCTACAATGAGCAGTTCTTC
TRBJ1-2 | . | TRBV4-1 | . | CASSPGVGYTF | TGCGCCAGCAGCCCGGGGGTTGGCTACACCTTC
TRBJ1-2 | . | TRBV11-2 | . | CASSPSQEDYGYTF | TGTGCCAGCAGCCCCTCCCAGGAAGACTATGGCTACACCTTC
TRBJ2-4 | . | TRBV5-4 | . | CASSTEGDDPRKNIQYF | TGTGCCAGCAGCACGGAGGGTGACGACCCCCGTAAAAACATTCAGTACTTC
TRBJ2-3 | . | TRBV9 | . | CASSPSGGTDTQYF | TGTGCCAGCAGCCCCTCCGGGGGCACAGATACGCAGTATTTT
TRBJ1-2 | . | TRBV5-1 | once | CASTDRLDRPYGYTF | TGCGCCAGCACCGATAGGCTGGACAGACCCTATGGCTACACCTTC
TRBJ2-5 | . | TRBV11-3 | once | CASSSGVALGTQYF | TGTGCCAGCAGCTCGGGGGTGGCCCTAGGGACCCAGTACTTC
TRBJ2-1 | TRBD1 | TRBV7-2 | once | CASSSHRGLPFF | TGTGCCAGCAGCTCCCACAGGGGTCTGCCGTTCTTC
TRBJ1-2 | . | TRBV5-5 | . | CASSLDGSYGYTF | TGTGCCAGCAGCTTGGACGGTTCCTATGGCTACACCTTC
TRBJ1-2 | TRBD1 | TRBV5-1 | . | CASAIIGQGEGYTF | TGCGCCAGCGCTATTATAGGGCAGGGGGAAGGCTACACCTTC
TRBJ2-7 | . | TRBV5-1 | . | CASSGGRDEQYF | TGCGCCAGCAGTGGGGGCCGAGACGAGCAGTACTTC
TRBJ2-1 | . | TRBV20-1 | . | CSPGGYNEQFF | TGCAGTCCCGGCGGTTACAATGAGCAGTTCTTC
TRBJ1-2 | . | TRBV7-2 | . | CASSYPPGQLKGDGYTF | TGTGCCAGCAGCTACCCCCCGGGGCAACTGAAGGGGGATGGCTACACCTTC
TRBJ2-1 | TRBD2 | TRBV24-1 | . | CATSDLTSGRANEQFF | TGTGCCACCAGTGACTTGACTAGCGGGAGGGCAAATGAGCAGTTCTTC
TRBJ2-3 | . | TRBV2 | . | CASSELEGARTDTQYF | TGTGCCAGCAGTGAATTGGAAGGGGCCCGCACAGATACGCAGTATTTT
TRBJ1-1 | . | TRBV18 | . | CASSPTGVNTEAFF | TGTGCCAGCTCACCAACGGGGGTGAACACTGAAGCTTTCTTT
TRBJ2-3 | . | TRBV14 | . | CASSQDAGLRTDTQYF | TGTGCCAGCAGCCAGGACGCGGGGCTTCGCACAGATACGCAGTATTTT
TRBJ2-1 | . | TRBV6-1 | . | CASSDRYNEQFF | TGTGCCAGCAGTGATAGATACAATGAGCAGTTCTTC
TRBJ1-6 | . | TRBV11-3 | once | CASSLDGVNSPLHF | TGTGCCAGCAGCTTAGACGGGGTAAACTCACCCCTCCACTTT
TRBJ2-1 | . | TRBV3-1/TRBV3-2 | . | CASSQGLMSYNEQFF | TGTGCCAGCAGCCAAGGACTAATGTCCTACAATGAGCAGTTCTTC
TRBJ2-1 | . | TRBV11-3 | . | CASSLDPMGGNEQFF | TGTGCCAGCAGCTTAGATCCAATGGGGGGCAATGAGCAGTTCTTC
TRBJ2-5 | TRBD2 | TRBV9 | . | CASSVGTSGETQYF | TGTGCCAGCAGCGTGGGGACTAGCGGAGAGACCCAGTACTTC
TRBJ1-2 | TRBD1 | TRBV7-8 | . | CASSFGEGAYYGYTF | TGTGCCAGCAGCTTTGGAGAGGGGGCGTACTATGGCTACACCTTC
TRBJ1-1 | TRBD1 | TRBV11-2 | . | CASSGQGRGNTEAFF | TGTGCCAGCAGCGGACAGGGGCGGGGGAACACTGAAGCTTTCTTT
TRBJ1-1 | . | TRBV6-5 | . | CASSYSSGGGSTEAFF | TGTGCCAGCAGTTACTCGAGCGGGGGTGGAAGCACTGAAGCTTTCTTT
TRBJ2-7 | . | TRBV5-4 | . | CASSWGIGSQGEQYF | TGTGCCAGCAGCTGGGGAATAGGTAGCCAGGGCGAGCAGTACTTC
TRBJ2-1 | . | TRBV10-3 | . | CAISPGTSYNEQFF | TGTGCCATCAGCCCCGGGACTTCCTACAATGAGCAGTTCTTC
TRBJ1-5 | . | TRBV19 | . | CASSITGSNQPQHF | TGTGCCAGTAGTATTACCGGTAGCAATCAGCCCCAGCATTTT
TRBJ2-3 | . | TRBV5-1 | few | CASSGGLGSTDTQYF | TGCGCCAGCAGCGGGGGCCTAGGAAGCACAGATACGCAGTATTTT
TRBJ1-2 | TRBD1 | TRBV6-5 | . | CASGTEGNRGYTF | TGTGCCAGCGGGACAGAAGGTAATCGGGGCTACACCTTC
TRBJ2-1 | . | TRBV4-2 | . | CASSQDGGNEQFF | TGTGCCAGCAGCCAAGATGGAGGGAATGAGCAGTTCTTC
TRBJ2-3 | TRBD1 | TRBV27 | . | CASRRGPGTDTQYF | TGTGCCAGCAGAAGGGGGCCGGGGACGGATACGCAGTATTTT
TRBJ2-1 | TRBD2 | TRBV7-2 | . | CASSLDGGSVYNEQFF | TGTGCCAGCAGCCTTGATGGCGGGAGTGTCTACAATGAGCAGTTCTTC